Each of the 18 T cell receptor beta chains below was sequenced from the same sample in a study of OX40 agonist ivuxolimab in advanced cancers. Data came from immunoSEQ multiplex PCR; TCRdb stores just in-frame clones and leaves some out. The data hold roughly 77,000 clones, with about four fifths observed a single time. Sequenced material: CD4+ or CD8+ T cells sorted from blood, taken in a trial of the OX40 agonist ivuxolimab. These receptor sequences come from an adult with an advanced solid tumor such as melanoma, head and neck, liver or kidney cancer.

A note on this clone: At one boundary the junction diverges from the germline segment, which might be a read error. The chain carries TRBV7-7 and TRBJ2-3, with unresolved D. This CDR3 is 13 amino acids long. From germline, CDR1 is SSHAT and CDR2 FNYEAQ (reference sequence). The CDR3 DNA follows: TGTGCTAGCAGCTTAGGGCCGACAGATACGCAGTATTTT. It codes for CASSLGPTDTQYF.

The V call is TRBV5-6, the J call TRBJ2-7; no clear D. There are 12 residues in the CDR3. Per germline, CDR1 SGHDT and CDR2 YYEEEE. Deletions cut 1 base from V and 7 bases from J, with 9 bases between. The CDR3 loop is CASSLSGQEQYF. In DNA, the CDR3 is TGTGCCAGCAGCTTGTCCGGGCAGGAGCAGTACTTC.

This clone was counted between two and nine times. This sequence joins TRBV28 and TRBJ1-2; D call uncertain. CDR3 length equals 16 residues. CDR1 is MDHEN, CDR2 SYDVKM, per germline. Trimming removed 6 bases from V and 0 bases from J, with 17 bases in between. The CDR3 loop is CASSPTIPQSNYGYTF. CDR3 nucleotides: TGTGCCAGCAGCCCCACCATCCCCCAGTCTAACTATGGCTACACCTTC.

The rearrangement links TRBV15 to TRBJ2-5, with 8 bases matching TRBD1. V gave up 3 bases and J gave up 2 bases; unmatched junction bases: 8. The CDR3 runs 16 residues. CDR1 is LNHNV and CDR2 is YYDKDF in the germline V gene (reference sequence). The CDR3 is CATSRVGQGRQETQYF. Written as DNA, the CDR3 is TGTGCCACCAGCAGGGTCGGACAGGGCCGTCAAGAGACCCAGTACTTC.

The chain combines TRBV7-2 with TRBJ1-2; 8 bases are shared with TRBD1. Germline values: CDR1 SGHTA, CDR2 FQGNSA. The CDR3 sequence is 17 residues long. V lost 5 bases to trimming and J lost 5 bases; unmatched junction nucleotides: 16. CDR3 bases: TGTGCCAGCAGCACGCTTACCAGGGGGCGTCATTTTTATGGCTACACCTTC. Protein product: CASSTLTRGRHFYGYTF.

V and J are TRBV28 and TRBJ2-1, with TRBD1 identical over 8 bases. Germline V gives CDR1 MDHEN, CDR2 SYDVKM. The CDR3 is 14 amino acids. V lost 1 base, J lost 9 bases, and 5 bases stayed unmatched. The CDR3 region has the DNA TGTGCCAGCAGTTTATTGCAGGGGGCAGGTGAGCAGTTCTTC. Residues: CASSLLQGAGEQFF.

The rearrangement joins TRBV4-1 to TRBJ2-1, with D uncertain. The CDR3 loop spans 14 amino acids. Germline assignment: CDR1 MGHRA and CDR2 YSYEKL. V gave up 0 bases and J gave up 8 bases, with 11 bases separating them. CDR3 loop: CASSQDWARDEQFF. The CDR3 bases are TGCGCCAGCAGCCAAGATTGGGCTCGCGATGAGCAGTTCTTC.

This clone was found once. The chain links TRBV6-5 to TRBJ2-7, with TRBD1 identical over 10 bases. From germline, CDR1 is MNHEY and CDR2 SVGAGI. V dropped 5 bases and J dropped 3; count of bases not matched to a gene: 7. This CDR3 has 15 residues. The DNA of the CDR3 is TGTGCCAGCAGTAGAACCGGGACAGGGGACTACGAGCAGTACTTC. This translates into CASSRTGTGDYEQYF.

The chain recombines TRBV6-1 with TRBJ2-3; 7 bases line up with TRBD1. The CDR3 spans 14 residues. CDR1 MNHNS and CDR2 SASEGT come from the germline V gene. V trimming: 7 bases; J trimming: 3 bases; junction bases outside the gene matches: 7. The CDR3 DNA is TGTGCCAGCACCGTCTTACAGGGGACAGATACGCAGTATTTT. This sequence encodes CASTVLQGTDTQYF.

This chain joins TRBV25-1 and TRBJ1-2; a possible D gene is TRBD1 (6 bases). Germline V gives CDR1 MGHDK, CDR2 SYGVNS. CDR3 length equals 13 residues. V lost 6 bases, J lost 8 bases, and 16 bases lay in between. CDR3 nucleotide sequence: TGTGCCAGCAGCAAGGACAGAGGATCCGGCTACACCTTC. It is translated as CASSKDRGSGYTF.

This clone was seen a single time. The chain has TRBV19 and TRBJ2-5; the D is unclear. Trimming took off 3 bases at V and 2 bases at J, with 7 bases between the two ends. This CDR3 is 13 amino acids long. Germline V gene data show CDR1 as LNHDA and CDR2 as SQIVND (reference sequence). The CDR3 sequence is CASSILTQETQYF. CDR3 sequence (DNA): TGTGCCAGTAGTATCCTTACACAAGAGACCCAGTACTTC.

The rearrangement links TRBV7-2 to TRBJ2-7, with 8 bases that match TRBD1. The germline V gene has CDR1 SGHTA and CDR2 FQGNSA. This CDR3 spans 15 amino acids. Unmatched junction bases numbered 6, after V lost 1 base and J lost 4 bases. CDR3 bases: TGTGCCAGCAGCTTAGTGTCAGGGGGCAGGTACGAGCAGTACTTC. It is translated as CASSLVSGGRYEQYF.

The chain links TRBV19 to TRBJ2-1; 7 positions match TRBD2. Trimming removed 7 bases from V and 6 bases from J; junction bases left unmatched: 18. The CDR3 extends over 17 amino acids. Germline CDR1 is LNHDA and CDR2 is SQIVND (reference sequence). As DNA, the CDR3 is TGTGCCAGTAAATCTTTTCTAGGGGCGGGAGCTGCCAATGAGCAGTTCTTC. It codes for CASKSFLGAGAANEQFF.

V usage is TRBV5-1 and J usage is TRBJ2-7; no clear D gene. Germline assignment: CDR1 SGHRS and CDR2 YFSETQ. The length of the CDR3 is 14 residues. Between the trimmed V and J ends, which lost 4 bases and 0 bases, there was a span of 11 bases. CDR3 protein: CASSKGLSSYEQYF. In DNA form, the CDR3 reads TGCGCCAGCAGCAAGGGCCTTTCCTCCTACGAGCAGTACTTC.

This clone was recorded a few times. The chain combines TRBV19 with TRBJ1-5, with 8 bases that match TRBD1. V dropped 9 bases and J dropped 6; count of bases not matched to a gene: 13. Germline V CDR1 and CDR2: LNHDA, SQIVND (reference sequence). CDR3 size: 15 residues. The CDR3, as DNA: TGTGCCAGCCACACTCAGGGGGCGTGGGGTCAGCCCCAGCATTTT. Protein product: CASHTQGAWGQPQHF.

This clone was detected a few times. The J gene is TRBJ2-1, the V gene TRBV7-9, with 9 bases fitting TRBD2. The germline gives CDR1 SEHNR, CDR2 FQNEAQ (reference sequence). V gave up 1 base and J gave up 4 bases; unmatched junction bases: 8. The CDR3 runs 17 residues. DNA of the CDR3: TGTGCCAGCAGCTTAGGGCTCGCGGGAGGGGTGTACAATGAGCAGTTCTTC. Residues: CASSLGLAGGVYNEQFF.

The chain uses TRBV5-1 and TRBJ2-4, with a possible D match to TRBD2 (6 bases). Deletions cut 9 bases from V and 15 bases from J, with 25 bases between. This CDR3 region has 13 residues. Looked up from germline, CDR1 is SGHRS and CDR2 is YFSETQ. This CDR3 reads CATSIQGDSGWYF. The CDR3 coding sequence is TGCGCCACTTCCATTCAAGGGGACTCAGGCTGGTACTTC.

The V call is TRBV28, the J call TRBJ1-5; tentative D call: TRBD1 (6 bases). Germline-derived CDR1 and CDR2 are MDHEN and SYDVKM. Between the trimmed V and J ends, which lost 5 bases and 1 base, there was a span of 12 bases. This CDR3 has 15 residues. The CDR3 nucleotides read TGTGCCAGCAGTACGGGACAAATCAGCAATCAGCCCCAGCATTTT. It yields the protein CASSTGQISNQPQHF.